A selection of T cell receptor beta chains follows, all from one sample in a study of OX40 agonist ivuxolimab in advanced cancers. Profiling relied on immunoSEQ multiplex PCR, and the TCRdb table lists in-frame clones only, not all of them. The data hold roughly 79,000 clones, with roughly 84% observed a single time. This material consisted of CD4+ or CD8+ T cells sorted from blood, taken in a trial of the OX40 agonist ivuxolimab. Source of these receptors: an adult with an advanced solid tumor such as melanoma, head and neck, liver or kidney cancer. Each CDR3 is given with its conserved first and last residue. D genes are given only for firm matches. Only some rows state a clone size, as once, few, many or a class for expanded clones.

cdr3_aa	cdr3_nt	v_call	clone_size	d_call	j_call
CASVWGSSDVYEQYF	TGTGCCAGCGTATGGGGGAGTAGCGACGTCTACGAGCAGTACTTC	TRBV11-2	.	.	TRBJ2-7
CASSLGAENSPLHF	TGTGCCAGCAGCTTAGGGGCAGAGAATTCACCCCTCCACTTT	TRBV7-9	few	.	TRBJ1-6
CASRGQANEKLFF	TGTGCCAGCAGAGGACAGGCGAATGAAAAACTGTTTTTT	TRBV2	.	TRBD1	TRBJ1-4
CASSLVGRGRNTEAFF	TGCGCCAGCAGCTTGGTAGGACGGGGGAGGAACACTGAAGCTTTCTTT	TRBV5-1	.	.	TRBJ1-1
CASSEVSSGFYEQYF	TGTGCCAGCAGTGAAGTTTCTAGCGGGTTTTACGAGCAGTACTTC	TRBV6-1	.	TRBD2	TRBJ2-7
CASSQVGQGYEQYF	TGTGCCAGCTCACAAGTGGGACAGGGCTACGAGCAGTATTTC	TRBV18	.	TRBD1	TRBJ2-7
CATSRLGTSAHEQYF	TGTGCCACCAGCAGATTGGGGACTAGCGCCCACGAGCAGTACTTC	TRBV15	.	TRBD2	TRBJ2-7
CASSPVGVVNTEAFF	TGTGCCAGCTCACCGGTGGGGGTGGTGAACACTGAAGCTTTCTTT	TRBV18	.	.	TRBJ1-1
CASTPAGYTEAFF	TGTGCCAGCACCCCGGCGGGGTACACTGAAGCTTTCTTT	TRBV6-5	.	.	TRBJ1-1
CASSRLGGYTF	TGTGCCAGCAGCCGACTGGGAGGCTACACCTTC	TRBV6-1	few	.	TRBJ1-2
CASSTAGDRGVTNSPLHF	TGTGCCAGCAGCACCGCGGGGGACAGGGGTGTTACTAATTCACCCCTCCACTTT	TRBV28	.	TRBD1	TRBJ1-6
CASSLLQGPNTEAFF	TGCGCCAGCAGCTTGCTTCAGGGGCCGAACACTGAAGCTTTCTTT	TRBV5-1	.	.	TRBJ1-1
CASSLERSTSGGSNEQFF	TGTGCCAGCAGCTTAGAACGATCGACTAGCGGGGGCTCCAATGAGCAGTTCTTC	TRBV11-3	.	TRBD2	TRBJ2-1
CASSQGPGTPQETQYF	TGTGCCAGCAGCCAAGGTCCCGGGACTCCACAAGAGACCCAGTACTTC	TRBV14	.	.	TRBJ2-5
CASSRPGENQPQHF	TGTGCCAGCAGCCGCCCGGGAGAAAATCAGCCCCAGCATTTT	TRBV6-6	.	.	TRBJ1-5
CASSETGQGESYTDTQYF	TGTGCCAGCAGTGAAACGGGACAGGGCGAGTCCTACACAGATACGCAGTATTTT	TRBV2	.	TRBD1	TRBJ2-3
CASSSLGNQPQHF	TGTGCCAGCAGTTCACTGGGGAATCAGCCCCAGCATTTT	TRBV6-6	.	.	TRBJ1-5
CASSFDRGRYEQYF	TGTGCCAGCAGCTTCGACAGGGGCCGGTACGAGCAGTACTTC	TRBV5-6	few	TRBD1	TRBJ2-7
CASSSGGTEGEQYF	TGTGCCAGCAGCTCGGGGGGGACAGAAGGGGAGCAGTACTTC	TRBV7-9	.	.	TRBJ2-7
CASTPGVSSYNEQFF	TGTGCCAGCACCCCAGGCGTAAGCTCCTACAATGAGCAGTTCTTC	TRBV2	.	.	TRBJ2-1
CASSRDRGNTEAFF	TGCGCCAGCAGCCGGGACAGGGGGAACACTGAAGCTTTCTTT	TRBV4-1	.	TRBD1	TRBJ1-1
CASSPALSSNQPQHF	TGTGCCAGCAGTCCCGCCCTTAGTAGCAATCAGCCCCAGCATTTT	TRBV28	few	.	TRBJ1-5
CASSMGAAYYEQYF	TGTGCCAGCAGTATGGGAGCGGCTTACTACGAGCAGTACTTC	TRBV6-1	few	.	TRBJ2-7
CASSDWGNTIYF	TGTGCCAGCAGTGACTGGGGGAACACCATATATTTT	TRBV2	.	.	TRBJ1-3
CASSQKGVGNTIYF	TGTGCCAGCAGCCAAAAGGGTGTTGGAAACACCATATATTTT	TRBV5-4	.	.	TRBJ1-3
CASSLESGLAGYEQYF	TGTGCCAGCAGCTTAGAATCGGGACTAGCAGGGTACGAGCAGTACTTC	TRBV11-2	.	TRBD2	TRBJ2-7
CASSLSAGPRDEQYF	TGTGCCAGCAGTTTATCAGCGGGACCCCGGGACGAGCAGTACTTC	TRBV28	.	TRBD2	TRBJ2-7
CASSIGVSGANVLTF	TGTGCCAGTAGTATAGGGGTCTCTGGGGCCAACGTCCTGACTTTC	TRBV19	.	.	TRBJ2-6
CSVGEGAREKLFF	TGCAGCGTTGGTGAGGGGGCGCGTGAAAAACTGTTTTTT	TRBV29-1	.	TRBD1	TRBJ1-4
CASSQDGGRSYGYTF	TGTGCCAGCAGCCAAGATGGGGGGCGAAGCTATGGCTACACCTTC	TRBV5-4	once	.	TRBJ1-2
CASSSEQEAGNTIYF	TGTGCCAGCAGCTCGGAGCAGGAGGCTGGAAACACCATATATTTT	TRBV7-9	.	.	TRBJ1-3
CASSLEGLINEQFF	TGTGCCAGCAGCTTAGAGGGCCTCATAAATGAGCAGTTCTTC	TRBV7-2	.	.	TRBJ2-1
CASSSYRGRSEQYF	TGTGCCAGCAGCTCCTACAGGGGACGGTCGGAGCAGTACTTC	TRBV25-1	few	TRBD1	TRBJ2-7
CASSSWTNPQETQYF	TGTGCCAGCAGCTCCTGGACTAACCCTCAAGAGACCCAGTACTTC	TRBV7-2	.	.	TRBJ2-5
CASSQHLSGDEQFF	TGTGCCAGCAGCCAACACCTTAGCGGCGATGAGCAGTTCTTC	TRBV14	.	.	TRBJ2-1
CASSLGSSGSITDTQYF	TGCGCCAGCAGCTTGGGGTCTAGCGGGAGCATCACAGATACGCAGTATTTT	TRBV5-1	few	TRBD2	TRBJ2-3
CASTLQPTCSTDTQYF	TGTGCCAGCACCCTTCAGCCCACCTGTAGCACAGATACGCAGTATTTT	TRBV6-7	.	.	TRBJ2-3
CASEGVNYNEQFF	TGTGCCAGCGAGGGGGTAAATTACAATGAGCAGTTCTTC	TRBV6-1	.	.	TRBJ2-1
CASSSLGDPNTEAFF	TGTGCCAGCAGTTCCCTAGGGGACCCGAACACTGAAGCTTTCTTT	TRBV28	.	.	TRBJ1-1
CASTEGGYEQYF	TGTGCCAGCACCGAGGGGGGATACGAGCAGTACTTC	TRBV6-1	.	.	TRBJ2-7
CASSLQPGLAVEQYF	TGTGCCAGCAGCTTACAACCGGGACTAGCGGTCGAGCAGTACTTC	TRBV11-1	.	TRBD2	TRBJ2-7
CSVEDSGLAGITYEQYF	TGCAGCGTTGAAGATTCCGGACTAGCGGGTATCACCTACGAGCAGTACTTC	TRBV29-1	.	TRBD2	TRBJ2-7
CASKTGVPQETQYF	TGTGCCAGCAAGACAGGGGTGCCGCAAGAGACCCAGTACTTC	TRBV2	once	TRBD1	TRBJ2-5
CASSGGNYGYTF	TGTGCCAGCAGTGGAGGGAACTATGGCTACACCTTC	TRBV2	.	.	TRBJ1-2
CASSTRQGGSYNEQFF	TGTGCCAGCAGTACGAGACAGGGCGGTTCCTACAATGAGCAGTTCTTC	TRBV6-6	.	TRBD1	TRBJ2-1
CASSFYNEQFF	TGTGCCAGCAGCTTTTACAATGAGCAGTTCTTC	TRBV7-2	.	.	TRBJ2-1
CASSEAELGLAGGIYEQYF	TGTGCCAGCAGTGAAGCCGAACTGGGACTAGCGGGAGGTATCTACGAGCAGTACTTC	TRBV6-1	.	TRBD2	TRBJ2-7
CASSLEWTPYTGELFF	TGTGCCAGCAGCTTAGAATGGACTCCCTACACCGGGGAGCTGTTTTTT	TRBV11-2	once	.	TRBJ2-2
CASSLIGAGSFNEQFF	TGCGCCAGCAGCTTGATCGGGGCAGGGAGTTTCAATGAGCAGTTCTTC	TRBV5-1	few	.	TRBJ2-1
CASSPVLAGGTDTQYF	TGTGCCAGCAGCCCCGTCCTAGCGGGAGGTACAGATACGCAGTATTTT	TRBV7-2	.	TRBD2	TRBJ2-3
CASSSYTSGQETQYF	TGTGCCAGCAGCTCCTATACTAGCGGCCAAGAGACCCAGTACTTC	TRBV5-4	.	TRBD2	TRBJ2-5
CASSLVGGGLGQETQYF	TGTGCCAGCAGCTTAGTAGGGGGAGGGTTGGGACAAGAGACCCAGTACTTC	TRBV7-2	.	.	TRBJ2-5
CASSLVGGSYNEQFF	TGTGCCAGCAGCTTGGTCGGGGGATCCTACAATGAGCAGTTCTTC	TRBV5-6	.	.	TRBJ2-1
CASSFLAGPNEQFF	TGTGCCAGCAGCTTCTTAGCGGGACCCAATGAGCAGTTCTTC	TRBV11-2	.	TRBD2	TRBJ2-1
CASSSGLAGGRADTQYF	TGTGCCAGCAGCTCGGGACTAGCGGGAGGCCGGGCAGATACGCAGTATTTT	TRBV13	.	TRBD2	TRBJ2-3
CATSSSRNTALGNTIYF	TGTGCCACCAGCAGCTCGCGGAACACAGCCCTTGGAAACACCATATATTTT	TRBV15	.	.	TRBJ1-3
CASRGTGNSPLHF	TGTGCCAGCAGGGGGACAGGGAATTCACCCCTCCACTTT	TRBV5-6	.	TRBD1	TRBJ1-6
CASSQLAGEQYF	TGTGCCAGCAGCCAACTAGCGGGGGAGCAGTACTTC	TRBV4-2	.	TRBD2	TRBJ2-5
CASSLDGVTNYGYTF	TGTGCCAGCAGCTTAGATGGGGTCACTAACTATGGCTACACCTTC	TRBV7-9	.	.	TRBJ1-2
CASSPPSVGGETQYF	TGTGCCAGCTCACCACCGAGCGTTGGGGGAGAGACCCAGTACTTC	TRBV18	.	.	TRBJ2-5